These T cell receptor beta chains were read from a single sample in a study of CD8+ T cells in alopecia areata. Clones were sequenced by immunoSEQ multiplex PCR, and TCRdb holds only the in-frame ones, with some missing. The data contain some 170,000 clones, 58% of them singletons. This sample comprised CD4+ T cells sorted from blood, obtained at roughly week 58, from a patient treated with tofacitinib. Receptors originate from a human donor with alopecia areata. Both conserved end residues are part of each CDR3. D genes are given only for firm matches. Rows give clone size only sometimes, using once, few, many, or a class for an expanded clone.

CASSPRTGDEKLFF	TGTGCCAGCAGCCCTCGGACAGGGGATGAAAAACTGTTTTTT	.	TRBV7-2	TRBJ1-4	TRBD1
CAISAQATDTQYF	TGTGCCATCAGTGCTCAGGCCACAGATACGCAGTATTTT	.	TRBV10-3	TRBJ2-3	.
CASSLTLDGYTF	TGTGCCAGCAGCTTGACACTGGATGGCTACACCTTC	.	TRBV5-6	TRBJ1-2	.
CASSLQYQETQYF	TGTGCCAGCAGCCTACAGTACCAAGAGACCCAGTACTTC	.	TRBV14	TRBJ2-5	.
CASSSEQGAYGYTF	TGTGCCAGCAGCTCAGAACAGGGGGCCTATGGCTACACCTTC	.	TRBV6-4	TRBJ1-2	TRBD1
CASSKLMDRFDTGELFF	TGTGCCAGCAGCAAACTAATGGACAGGTTCGACACCGGGGAGCTGTTTTTT	few	TRBV5-6	TRBJ2-2	TRBD1
CASSGGDPSYEQYF	TGCGCCAGCAGTGGGGGGGACCCCTCCTACGAGCAGTACTTC	.	TRBV10-1	TRBJ2-7	.
CASSPTSGGASEYEQYF	TGCGCCAGCAGCCCTACTAGCGGGGGGGCCTCGGAATACGAGCAGTACTTC	.	TRBV5-1	TRBJ2-7	TRBD2
CASWETGRGYTF	TGTGCCAGCTGGGAGACAGGGAGGGGCTACACCTTC	medium-sized	TRBV6-5	TRBJ1-2	TRBD1
CASSDGWPWNTEAFF	TGTGCCAGCAGTGATGGCTGGCCATGGAACACTGAAGCTTTCTTT	.	TRBV6-1	TRBJ1-1	.
CASSPDRGSNQPQHF	TGTGCCAGCAGTCCCGACAGGGGGAGCAATCAGCCCCAGCATTTT	.	TRBV6-5	TRBJ1-5	TRBD1
CASSPTKGRGLETQYF	TGCGCCAGCAGCCCGACTAAGGGCAGGGGGTTGGAGACCCAGTACTTC	.	TRBV4-1	TRBJ2-5	TRBD1
CAWSVGTGGGDTQYF	TGTGCCTGGAGTGTAGGCACAGGGGGAGGAGATACGCAGTATTTT	.	TRBV30	TRBJ2-3	TRBD1
CASSKFHGNEQYF	TGTGCCAGCAGCAAATTCCATGGGAACGAGCAGTACTTC	.	TRBV6-5	TRBJ2-7	.
CASGTGPFGYTF	TGTGCCAGCGGAACGGGACCTTTTGGCTACACCTTC	.	TRBV7-2	TRBJ1-2	.
CASSVGQGYDSPLHF	TGCGCCAGCAGCGTCGGACAGGGCTACGATTCACCCCTCCACTTT	few	TRBV5-1	TRBJ1-6	TRBD1
CASSPGVGTQYF	TGTGCCAGCAGCCCGGGGGTCGGGACCCAGTACTTC	.	TRBV9	TRBJ2-5	.
CASSSRQGGYGYTF	TGCGCCAGCAGCTCAAGACAGGGCGGGTATGGCTACACCTTC	.	TRBV5-1	TRBJ1-2	TRBD1
CATSRDLQGGARNTIYF	TGTGCCACCAGCAGGGATCTGCAGGGGGGAGCTAGGAACACCATATATTTT	.	TRBV15	TRBJ1-3	TRBD1
CASSLVAGGNEQFF	TGTGCCAGCAGCTTAGTAGCGGGGGGGAATGAGCAGTTCTTC	.	TRBV7-9	TRBJ2-1	TRBD2
CASSGTGNQPQHF	TGTGCCAGTAGCGGGACAGGCAATCAGCCCCAGCATTTT	few	TRBV19	TRBJ1-5	TRBD1
CASSLTRSTDTQYF	TGTGCCAGCAGCTTAACCCGGAGCACAGATACGCAGTATTTT	.	TRBV7-3	TRBJ2-3	.
CATRQDSYEQYF	TGTGCCACTCGACAGGATTCCTACGAGCAGTACTTC	.	TRBV6-5	TRBJ2-7	.
CASSVGPDRGNEKLFF	TGTGCCAGCAGCGTAGGCCCGGACAGGGGAAATGAAAAACTGTTTTTT	few	TRBV9	TRBJ1-4	TRBD1
CASSPTGTYNSPLHF	TGTGCCAGCTCACCGACAGGGACCTATAATTCACCCCTCCACTTT	few	TRBV18	TRBJ1-6	TRBD1
CASSPGADYGYTF	TGTGCCAGCAGTCCCGGGGCGGACTATGGCTACACCTTC	.	TRBV6-5	TRBJ1-2	.
CATKQQGLATQYF	TGTGCCACCAAGCAGCAGGGACTAGCTACGCAGTATTTT	few	TRBV25-1	TRBJ2-3	TRBD2
CASSRGQFTGELFF	TGCGCCAGCAGCCGGGGACAGTTCACCGGGGAGCTGTTTTTT	few	TRBV5-1	TRBJ2-2	TRBD1
CASRPGTGNYGYTF	TGTGCCAGCAGACCCGGGACAGGGAACTATGGCTACACCTTC	few	TRBV2	TRBJ1-2	TRBD1
CASSEWATEKLFF	TGTGCCAGCAGTGAATGGGCAACGGAAAAACTGTTTTTT	.	TRBV25-1	TRBJ1-4	.
CAWSVAYEQYF	TGTGCCTGGAGTGTTGCCTACGAGCAGTACTTC	few	TRBV30	TRBJ2-7	.
CAWRGQGAGNQPQHF	TGTGCCTGGAGGGGACAGGGGGCGGGCAATCAGCCCCAGCATTTT	.	TRBV30	TRBJ1-5	TRBD1
CASSQDRNRAEQYF	TGTGCCAGCAGCCAAGATCGTAACAGGGCTGAGCAGTACTTC	.	TRBV4-2	TRBJ2-7	.
CAWTQGAAYNEQFF	TGTGCCTGGACACAGGGGGCGGCATACAATGAGCAGTTCTTC	.	TRBV30	TRBJ2-1	TRBD1